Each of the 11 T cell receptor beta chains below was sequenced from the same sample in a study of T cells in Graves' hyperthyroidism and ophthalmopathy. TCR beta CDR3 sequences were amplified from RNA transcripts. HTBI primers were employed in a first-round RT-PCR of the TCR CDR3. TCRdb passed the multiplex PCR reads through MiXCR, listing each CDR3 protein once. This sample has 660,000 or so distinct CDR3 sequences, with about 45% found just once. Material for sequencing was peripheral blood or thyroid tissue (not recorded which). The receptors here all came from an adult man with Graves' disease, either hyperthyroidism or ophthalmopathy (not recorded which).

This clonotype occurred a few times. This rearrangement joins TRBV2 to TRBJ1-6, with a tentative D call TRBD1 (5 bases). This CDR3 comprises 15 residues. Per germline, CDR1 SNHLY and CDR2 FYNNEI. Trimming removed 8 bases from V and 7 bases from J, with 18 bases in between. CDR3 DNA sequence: TGTGCCAGCGTGGTCCTGGACAATCTCAATTCACCCCTCCACTTT. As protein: CASVVLDNLNSPLHF.

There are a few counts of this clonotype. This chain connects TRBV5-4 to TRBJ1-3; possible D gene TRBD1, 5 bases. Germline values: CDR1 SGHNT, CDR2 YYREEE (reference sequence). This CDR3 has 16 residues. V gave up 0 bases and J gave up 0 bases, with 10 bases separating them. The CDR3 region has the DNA TGTGCCAGCAGCTTGGATACAGGCCGCTCTGGAAACACCATATATTTT. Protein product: CASSLDTGRSGNTIYF.

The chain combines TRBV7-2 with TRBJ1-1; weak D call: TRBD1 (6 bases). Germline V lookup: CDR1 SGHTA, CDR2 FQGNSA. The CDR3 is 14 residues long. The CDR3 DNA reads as TGTGCAGAGAGCAGGGGTTCCATGAACACTGAAGCTTTCTTT. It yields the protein CAESRGSMNTEAFF.

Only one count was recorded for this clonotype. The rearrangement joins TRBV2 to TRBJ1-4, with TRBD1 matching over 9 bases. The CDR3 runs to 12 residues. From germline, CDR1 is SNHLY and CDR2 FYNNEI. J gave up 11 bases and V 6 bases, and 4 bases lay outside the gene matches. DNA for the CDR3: TGTGCCAGCAGAGGGGACAGGGAGAAACTGTTTTTT. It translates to CASRGDREKLFF.

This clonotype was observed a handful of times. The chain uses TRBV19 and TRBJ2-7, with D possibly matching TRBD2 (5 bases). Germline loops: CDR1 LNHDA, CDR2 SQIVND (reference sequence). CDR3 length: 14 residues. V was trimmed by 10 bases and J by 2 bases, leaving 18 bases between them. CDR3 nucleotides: TGTGCCACGAAGGAGGTAGTTAATACCTACGAGCAGTACTTC. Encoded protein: CATKEVVNTYEQYF.

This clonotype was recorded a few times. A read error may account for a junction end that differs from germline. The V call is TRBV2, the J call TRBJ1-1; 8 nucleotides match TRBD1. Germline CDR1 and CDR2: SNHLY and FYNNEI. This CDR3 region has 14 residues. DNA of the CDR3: TGTGCCAGCATTTTTGGACAGGGCGGGACTGAGGCTTTCTTT. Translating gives CASIFGQGGTEAFF. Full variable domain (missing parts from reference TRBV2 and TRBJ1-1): EPEVTQTPSHQVTQMGQEVILRCVPISNHLYFYWYRQILGQKVEFLVSFYNNEISEKSEIFDDQFSVERPDGSNFTLKIRSTKLEDSAMYFCASIFGQGGTEAFFGQGTRLTVV.

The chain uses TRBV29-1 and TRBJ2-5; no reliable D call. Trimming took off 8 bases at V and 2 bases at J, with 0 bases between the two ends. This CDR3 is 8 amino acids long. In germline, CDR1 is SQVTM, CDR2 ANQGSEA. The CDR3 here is CSQETQYF. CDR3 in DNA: TGCAGCCAAGAGACCCAGTACTTC. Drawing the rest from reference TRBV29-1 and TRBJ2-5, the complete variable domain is SAVISQKPSRDICQRGTSLTIQCQVDSQVTMMFWYRQQPGQSLTLIATANQGSEATYESGFVIDKFPISRPNLTFSTLTVSNMSPEDSSIYLCSQETQYFGPGTRLLVL.

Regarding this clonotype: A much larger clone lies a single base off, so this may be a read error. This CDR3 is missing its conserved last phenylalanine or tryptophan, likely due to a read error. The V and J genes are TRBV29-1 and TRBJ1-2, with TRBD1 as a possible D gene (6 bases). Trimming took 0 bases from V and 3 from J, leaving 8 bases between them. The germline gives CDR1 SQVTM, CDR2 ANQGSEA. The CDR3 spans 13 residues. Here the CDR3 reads CSVEDHRDYGYTY. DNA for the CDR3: TGCAGCGTTGAAGATCACAGGGACTATGGCTACACCTAC.

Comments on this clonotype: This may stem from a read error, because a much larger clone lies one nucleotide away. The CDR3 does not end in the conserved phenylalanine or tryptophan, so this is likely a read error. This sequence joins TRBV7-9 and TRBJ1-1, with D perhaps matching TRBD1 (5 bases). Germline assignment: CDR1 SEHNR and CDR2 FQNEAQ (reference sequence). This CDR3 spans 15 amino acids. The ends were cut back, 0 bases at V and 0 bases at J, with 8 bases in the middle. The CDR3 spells CASSLAQGVNTEAFL. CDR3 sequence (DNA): TGTGCCAGCAGCTTAGCCCAGGGCGTGAACACTGAAGCTTTCCTT.

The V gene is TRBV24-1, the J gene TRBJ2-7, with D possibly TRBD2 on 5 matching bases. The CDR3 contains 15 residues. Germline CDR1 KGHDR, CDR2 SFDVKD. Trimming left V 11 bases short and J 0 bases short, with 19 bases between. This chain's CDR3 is CASSPSPGNSYEQYF. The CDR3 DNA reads TGTGCCAGCAGCCCTTCCCCCGGGAACTCCTACGAGCAGTACTTC.

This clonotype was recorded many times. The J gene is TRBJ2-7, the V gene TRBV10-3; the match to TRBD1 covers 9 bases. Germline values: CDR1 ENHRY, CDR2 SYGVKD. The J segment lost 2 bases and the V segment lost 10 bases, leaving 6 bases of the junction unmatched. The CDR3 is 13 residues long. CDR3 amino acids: CATDRGRAYEQYF. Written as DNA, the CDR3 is TGTGCCACGGACAGGGGAAGGGCCTACGAGCAGTACTTC.